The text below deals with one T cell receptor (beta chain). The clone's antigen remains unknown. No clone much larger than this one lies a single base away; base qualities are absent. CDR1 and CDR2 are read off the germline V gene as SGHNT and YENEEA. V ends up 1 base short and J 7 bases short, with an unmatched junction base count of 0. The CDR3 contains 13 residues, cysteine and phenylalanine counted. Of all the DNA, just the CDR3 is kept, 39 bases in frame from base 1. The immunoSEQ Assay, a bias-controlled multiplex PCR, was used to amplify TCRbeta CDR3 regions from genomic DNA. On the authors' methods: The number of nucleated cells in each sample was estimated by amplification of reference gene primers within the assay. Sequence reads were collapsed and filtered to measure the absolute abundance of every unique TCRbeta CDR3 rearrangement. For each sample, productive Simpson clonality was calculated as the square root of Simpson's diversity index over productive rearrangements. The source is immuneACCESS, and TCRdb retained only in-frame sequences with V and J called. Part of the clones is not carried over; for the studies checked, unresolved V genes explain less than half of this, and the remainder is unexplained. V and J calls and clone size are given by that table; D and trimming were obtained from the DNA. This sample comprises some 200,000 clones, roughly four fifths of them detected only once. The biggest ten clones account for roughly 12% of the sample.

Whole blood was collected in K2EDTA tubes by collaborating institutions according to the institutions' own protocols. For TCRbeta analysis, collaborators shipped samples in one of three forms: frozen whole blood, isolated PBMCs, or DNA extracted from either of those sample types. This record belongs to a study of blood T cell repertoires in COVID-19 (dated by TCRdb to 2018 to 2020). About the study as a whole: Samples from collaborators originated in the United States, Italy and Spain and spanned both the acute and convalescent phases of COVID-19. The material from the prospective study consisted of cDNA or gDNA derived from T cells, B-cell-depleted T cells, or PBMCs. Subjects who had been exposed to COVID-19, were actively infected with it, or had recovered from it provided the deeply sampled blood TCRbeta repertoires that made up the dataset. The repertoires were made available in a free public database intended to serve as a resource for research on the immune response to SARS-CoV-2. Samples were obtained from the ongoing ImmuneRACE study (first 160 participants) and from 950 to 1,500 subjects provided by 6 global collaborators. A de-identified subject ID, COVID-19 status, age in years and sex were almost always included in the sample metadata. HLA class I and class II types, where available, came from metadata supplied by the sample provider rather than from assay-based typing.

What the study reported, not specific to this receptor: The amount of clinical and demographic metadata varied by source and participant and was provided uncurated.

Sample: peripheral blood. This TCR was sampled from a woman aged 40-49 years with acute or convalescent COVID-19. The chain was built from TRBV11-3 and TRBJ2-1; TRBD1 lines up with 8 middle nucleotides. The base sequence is TGTGCCAGCAGCTTAGGGACAGGGAATGAGCAGTTCTTC. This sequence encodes CASSLGTGNEQFF.